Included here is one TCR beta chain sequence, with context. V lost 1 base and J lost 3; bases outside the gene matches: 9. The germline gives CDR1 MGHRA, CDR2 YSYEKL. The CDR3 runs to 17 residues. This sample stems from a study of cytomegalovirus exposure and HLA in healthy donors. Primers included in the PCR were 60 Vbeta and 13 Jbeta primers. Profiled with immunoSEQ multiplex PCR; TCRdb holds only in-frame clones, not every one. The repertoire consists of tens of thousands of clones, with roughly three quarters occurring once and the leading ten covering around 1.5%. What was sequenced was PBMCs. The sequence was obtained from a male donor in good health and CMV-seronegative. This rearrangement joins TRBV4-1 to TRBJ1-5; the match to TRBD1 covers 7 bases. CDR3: CASSQGRQGRDNQPQHF. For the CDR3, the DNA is TGCGCCAGCAGCCAAGGTCGACAGGGTCGAGACAATCAGCCCCAGCATTTT.